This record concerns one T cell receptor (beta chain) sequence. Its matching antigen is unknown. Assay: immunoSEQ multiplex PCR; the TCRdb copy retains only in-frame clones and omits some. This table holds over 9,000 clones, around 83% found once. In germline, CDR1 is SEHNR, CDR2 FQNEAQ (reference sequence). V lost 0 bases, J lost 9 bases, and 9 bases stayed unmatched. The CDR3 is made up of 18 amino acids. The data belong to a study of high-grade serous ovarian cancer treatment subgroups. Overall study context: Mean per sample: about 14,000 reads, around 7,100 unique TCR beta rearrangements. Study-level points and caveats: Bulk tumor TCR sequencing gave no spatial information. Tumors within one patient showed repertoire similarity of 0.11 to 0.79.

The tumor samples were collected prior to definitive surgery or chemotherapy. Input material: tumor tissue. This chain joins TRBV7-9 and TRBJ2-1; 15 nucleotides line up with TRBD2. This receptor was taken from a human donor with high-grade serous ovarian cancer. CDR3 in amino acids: CASSLAGGLAGGLLEQFF. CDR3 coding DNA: TGTGCCAGCAGCTTAGCTGGGGGACTAGCGGGAGGTTTACTTGAGCAGTTCTTC.